The clone carrying this T cell receptor beta chain was seen repeatedly, ten times or more. What it recognizes is unknown. The second PCR ran roughly 7 to 11 cycles with a sample-barcoded 5' primer and J-beta primers. TCRdb used MiXCR to reprocess the 5' RACE reads, holding one entry per CDR3 protein. The sample comprises more than 550,000 distinct CDR3 sequences, over 20% of which are singletons, and 20% to 25% rests with the top ten. The ends lost 5 bases at V and 3 bases at J; junction bases unmatched: 9. The V gene's germline CDR1 is SGHVS and CDR2 FNYEAQ. The CDR3 sequence is 17 residues long. The data were taken from a study of blood T cells in healthy people across ages. Study results and limitations: Unsorted PBMCs prevented conclusive naive versus antigen-experienced comparison.

The chain combines TRBV7-6 with TRBJ2-6; TRBD1 aligns across 8 bases. The material sequenced was blood. This TCR was sampled from a man between 65 and 85 years old in good health. The CDR3 DNA follows: TGTGCCAGCAGCCCACAAACAGGGGGACTTGGGGCCAACGTCCTGACTTTC. Translation gives CASSPQTGGLGANVLTF.